This passage covers 3 T cell receptor beta chains from one sample sequenced in a study of blood T cell repertoires in COVID-19. Only in-frame clones appear in the TCRdb table, and some are missing; sequencing was by immunoSEQ multiplex PCR. This sample has 60,000 or so clones, with 78% found just once. The specimen sequenced was peripheral blood. These receptors were collected from a human donor in a cohort sampled during active COVID-19.

This clone was observed once. This chain joins TRBV11-2 and TRBJ2-7, with TRBD1 as a possible D gene (6 bases). The CDR3 has 14 residues. The germline V gene encodes CDR1 SGHAT and CDR2 FQNNGV. The V end was cut by 7 bases, the J end by 2 bases, with 15 bases between. CDR3 sequence (DNA): TGTGCCAGCAACCCAGGGGATTTGACCTACGAGCAGTACTTC. It codes for CASNPGDLTYEQYF.

The chain has TRBV7-9 and TRBJ2-1; tentative D call: TRBD2 (6 bases). V was shortened by 4 bases and J by 4 bases, with 8 bases between the two germline ends. Germline V gives CDR1 SEHNR, CDR2 FQNEAQ (reference sequence). CDR3 size: 13 residues. The CDR3 here is CASSSGVYNEQFF. CDR3 nucleotide sequence: TGTGCCAGCAGCTCGGGAGTTTACAATGAGCAGTTCTTC.

This clone showed up just once. The chain carries TRBV5-4 and TRBJ1-2; no clear D. Trimming took 1 base from V and 4 from J, leaving 17 bases between them. The CDR3 runs 16 residues. In germline, CDR1 is SGHNT, CDR2 YYREEE (reference sequence). CDR3: CASSLRSVRAGYGYTF. CDR3 nucleotide sequence: TGTGCCAGCAGCTTGCGCTCTGTGAGGGCTGGCTATGGCTACACCTTC.